This T cell receptor beta chain stems from a study of cytomegalovirus exposure and HLA in healthy donors. Study-level results: Overall, around 160 TCR beta chains were annotated as cytomegalovirus-associated.

A word on this clone: No antigen is known for it.

Germline CDR1 is SGHKS and CDR2 is YYEKEE (reference sequence). The V end lost 4 bases, the J end lost 8 bases, and 21 bases lay between the germline ends. The CDR3 has 16 amino acids. The method was immunoSEQ multiplex PCR; TCRdb's version includes in-frame clones alone and lacks a portion of them. Among over 150,000 clones listed, about 90% were seen once. The clonotype comes from a woman aged 18-30 years in good health and CMV-seropositive. The sequencing sample was made of PBMCs. The chain combines TRBV5-5 with TRBJ1-4; a weak D match, TRBD1 (6 bases). CDR3 in amino acids: CASSEPETGATEKLFF. Here the CDR3 DNA reads TGTGCCAGCAGCGAGCCAGAGACAGGCGCGACAGAAAAACTGTTTTTT.